These T cell receptor beta chains were read from a single sample in a study of T cell changes during pregnancy in multiple sclerosis. This table comes from immunoSEQ multiplex PCR, and its TCRdb copy is limited to in-frame clones, with some not included. The data show 55,000 to 70,000 clones, 80% to 95% seen once. The input for sequencing was CD4+ T cells from peripheral blood mononuclear cells, taken after pregnancy. These receptors were taken from a female donor with multiple sclerosis, enrolled in a pregnancy study. Both conserved end residues are part of each CDR3. The order of the fields is clone size, J gene, V gene, D gene, CDR3 protein, CDR3 DNA. D genes are given only for firm matches. Clone size is stated in some rows and not others, as once, few, many or a class when expanded.

>-|TRBJ2-3|TRBV11-2|TRBD2
CASMGLGGNNTQYF
TGTGCCAGCATGGGACTAGGGGGGAACAATACGCAGTATTTT
>-|TRBJ1-6|TRBV19|TRBD1
CASSRTGGSPLHF
TGTGCCAGTAGCCGTACAGGGGGGTCACCCCTCCACTTT
>-|TRBJ1-1|TRBV28|-
CASSSGGANSEAFF
TGTGCCAGCAGTTCGGGTGGAGCGAACTCTGAAGCTTTCTTT
>-|TRBJ2-7|TRBV4-1|TRBD1
CASSHPGQGSNEQYF
TGCGCCAGCAGCCATCCCGGACAGGGTTCTAACGAGCAGTACTTC
>-|TRBJ2-3|TRBV7-8|-
CASSLVAEADTQYF
TGTGCCAGCAGCTTAGTAGCCGAGGCAGATACGCAGTATTTT
>-|TRBJ2-2|TRBV18|TRBD2
CASSPPGLAAITGELFF
TGTGCCAGCTCACCCCCTGGACTAGCGGCTATTACCGGGGAGCTGTTTTTT
>-|TRBJ2-5|TRBV5-1|-
CASSSSDTSVKETQYF
TGCGCCAGCAGCTCATCTGACACATCCGTAAAAGAGACCCAGTACTTC
>-|TRBJ1-1|TRBV15|-
CATSRLRNTEAFF
TGTGCCACCAGCAGGTTGCGTAACACTGAAGCTTTCTTT
>-|TRBJ2-7|TRBV11-3|TRBD2
CASSSGVYEQYF
TGTGCCAGCAGTAGCGGGGTCTACGAGCAGTACTTC
>-|TRBJ1-2|TRBV27|-
CASSSLSRDNGYTF
TGTGCCAGCAGTAGCCTCTCCCGGGACAATGGCTACACCTTC
>-|TRBJ1-1|TRBV4-1|-
CASSQEVPVLGPTEAFF
TGCGCCAGCAGCCAAGAGGTCCCCGTTTTGGGGCCCACTGAAGCTTTCTTT
>-|TRBJ2-7|TRBV7-3|-
CASSPGAGDSYEQYF
TGTGCCAGCAGCCCCGGGGCAGGGGACTCCTACGAGCAGTACTTC
>-|TRBJ1-3|TRBV30|-
CAWTTPGTYGNTIYF
TGTGCCTGGACCACCCCCGGGACTTACGGAAACACCATATATTTT
>-|TRBJ2-1|TRBV28|TRBD1
CASSPDRGGSYNEQFF
TGTGCCAGCAGTCCCGACAGGGGAGGCTCCTACAATGAGCAGTTCTTC
>few|TRBJ2-5|TRBV11-1|-
CASSPRVAKAQETQYF
TGTGCCAGCAGCCCTCGGGTTGCAAAGGCTCAAGAGACCCAGTACTTC
>-|TRBJ2-7|TRBV11-2|TRBD1
CASSLVASGGVSEQYF
TGTGCCAGCAGCTTAGTGGCGTCAGGGGGAGTGAGCGAGCAGTACTTC
>-|TRBJ1-1|TRBV19|TRBD1
CASSTQGATEAFF
TGTGCCAGTAGTACTCAGGGGGCCACTGAAGCTTTCTTT
>once|TRBJ1-2|TRBV18|-
CASSQDPNYGYTF
TGTGCCAGCTCGCAGGATCCTAACTATGGCTACACCTTC
>-|TRBJ2-2|TRBV11-2|-
CASSLGRGLATGELFF
TGTGCCAGCAGCTTAGGGCGGGGGCTAGCAACCGGGGAGCTGTTTTTT
>-|TRBJ1-5|TRBV28|-
CASSPTGGVSNQPQHF
TGTGCCAGCAGTCCCACCGGGGGGGTAAGCAATCAGCCCCAGCATTTT
>-|TRBJ1-6|TRBV2|TRBD1
CASRLDRANSPLHF
TGTGCCAGCAGACTCGACAGGGCTAATTCACCCCTCCACTTT
>-|TRBJ2-7|TRBV18|TRBD1
CASSPSGGYEQYF
TGTGCCAGCTCACCATCAGGGGGCTACGAGCAGTACTTC
>-|TRBJ2-7|TRBV11-1|TRBD2
CASSLLAGSYEQYF
TGTGCCAGCAGCTTACTAGCGGGGTCCTACGAGCAGTACTTC
>few|TRBJ1-3|TRBV5-1|-
CASSPDRDTIYF
TGCGCCAGCAGTCCGGACAGAGACACCATATATTTT
>once|TRBJ1-4|TRBV19|-
CASSWNSGGEKLFF
TGTGCCAGTAGTTGGAATAGCGGGGGTGAAAAACTGTTTTTT
>-|TRBJ2-1|TRBV7-3|TRBD2
CASSGLRGSSYNEQFF
TGTGCCAGCAGCGGTCTACGCGGGAGCTCCTACAATGAGCAGTTCTTC
>-|TRBJ1-2|TRBV5-4|TRBD1
CASSSGQGAVSYGYTF
TGTGCCAGCAGCTCGGGACAGGGGGCTGTATCCTATGGCTACACCTTC
>-|TRBJ2-2|TRBV7-7|TRBD1
CASSFGDRGQTGELFF
TGTGCCAGCAGCTTCGGTGACAGGGGGCAGACCGGGGAGCTGTTTTTT
>-|TRBJ1-4|TRBV7-9|-
CASSVGSINEKLFF
TGTGCCAGCAGCGTCGGGTCGATTAATGAAAAACTGTTTTTT
>-|TRBJ1-2|TRBV6-1|-
CASSDSGGGYTF
TGTGCCAGCAGTGATTCTGGGGGGGGCTACACCTTC
>-|TRBJ2-1|TRBV11-2|TRBD1
CASSPRTGGTYNEQFF
TGTGCCAGCAGCCCCCGGACAGGGGGCACCTACAATGAGCAGTTCTTC
>-|TRBJ1-1|TRBV30|TRBD1
CAWGQGVNTEAFF
TGTGCCTGGGGGCAGGGGGTTAACACTGAAGCTTTCTTT
>-|TRBJ2-2|TRBV5-1|-
CASSPGGFSTGELFF
TGCGCCAGCAGTCCCGGCGGATTTTCCACCGGGGAGCTGTTTTTT
>once|TRBJ1-2|TRBV30|-
CAWSVLGYGYTF
TGTGCCTGGAGTGTACTAGGGTACGGCTACACCTTC
>-|TRBJ2-3|TRBV9|-
CASSVSGLTSTDTQYF
TGTGCCAGCAGCGTAAGCGGACTAACTAGCACAGATACGCAGTATTTT
>-|TRBJ1-6|TRBV5-4|TRBD1
CASSLGQANSPLHF
TGTGCCAGCAGCCTCGGACAGGCTAATTCACCCCTCCACTTT